This record concerns one TCR beta chain sequence. The antigen remains undetermined. The investigators amplified TCR beta CDR3 regions from RNA transcripts. With the HTBI primer set, the TCR CDR3 went through a first round of RT-PCR. TCRdb re-called the multiplex PCR reads with MiXCR, one entry per CDR3 protein. The sample includes roughly 500,000 distinct CDR3 sequences, about 16% of them seen just once. These data are taken from a study of T cells in Graves' hyperthyroidism and ophthalmopathy. Study context: At the time of initial diagnosis and before any treatment, peripheral blood was collected. Study findings and constraints: Ophthalmopathy, which appeared later, was predicted by the model a median 6.5 months before onset.

Any patient presenting with uncontrolled infection, other autoimmune disease, pregnancy or lactation was left out. This receptor was identified in a woman in her 30s with Graves' ophthalmopathy. The specimen sequenced was blood.

CDR3 protein: CAWSLPRTGGREQYF. In DNA form, the CDR3 reads TGTGCCTGGAGTCTTCCCCGGACAGGGGGCCGCGAGCAGTACTTC. The chain links TRBV30 to TRBJ2-7, with 11 bases that match TRBD1. Germline V gives CDR1 GTSNPN, CDR2 SVGIG (reference sequence). The CDR3 runs 15 residues. V lost 2 bases, J lost 6 bases, and 9 bases stayed unmatched. Complete variable domain (other parts from reference TRBV30 and TRBJ2-7): SQTIHQWPATLVQPVGSPLSLECTVEGTSNPNLYWYRQAAGRGLQLLFYSVGIGQISSEVPQNLSASRPQDRQFILSSKKLLLSDSGFYLCAWSLPRTGGREQYFGPGTRLTVT.